The 29 T cell receptor beta chains below all came from one sample that was sequenced in a study of blood T cell repertoires in COVID-19. Generated by immunoSEQ multiplex PCR, the TCRdb table keeps only in-frame clones and is missing some. The table shows tens of thousands of clones, with 81% occurring only once. The sequencing input was peripheral blood. The receptors stem from a woman of 80 years or more with active or convalescent COVID-19.

The rearrangement joins TRBV7-3 to TRBJ2-2, with 7 bases that match TRBD2. CDR1 and CDR2 (germline): SGHTA, FQGTGA. Losses at the gene ends were 2 bases for V and 1 base for J; bases not matched to a gene: 4. The CDR3 length is 16 residues. In DNA, the CDR3 is TGTGCCAGCAGCTTATTTGGGACTAAGAACACCGGGGAGCTGTTTTTT. Translated, it gives CASSLFGTKNTGELFF.

The chain carries TRBV7-3 and TRBJ2-7, with D possibly TRBD2 on 5 matching bases. The germline gives CDR1 SGHTA, CDR2 FQGTGA. The CDR3 sequence is 13 residues long. V was clipped by 1 base and J by 5 bases, with 9 bases between them. Here the CDR3 DNA reads TGTGCCAGCAGCTTAAACCCCGGGGACGAGCAGTACTTC. This encodes CASSLNPGDEQYF.

The chain recombines TRBV18 with TRBJ1-2; 9 bases map to TRBD1. This CDR3 spans 15 amino acids. The germline gives CDR1 KGHSH, CDR2 LQKENI. V trimming: 7 bases; J trimming: 3 bases; junction bases outside the gene matches: 9. In nucleotides, the CDR3 is TGTGCCAGCTTTTCCAGGGGACAGGGAGACTATGGCTACACCTTC. Protein product: CASFSRGQGDYGYTF. The variable domain in full, completed from reference TRBV18 and TRBJ1-2, reads NAGVMQNPRHLVRRRGQEARLRCSPMKGHSHVYWYRQLPEEGLKFMVYLQKENIIDESGMPKERFSAEFPKEGPSILRIQQVVRGDSAAYFCASFSRGQGDYGYTFGSGTRLTVV.

This sequence joins TRBV29-1 and TRBJ1-2, with D possibly TRBD1 on 5 matching bases. This CDR3 region has 12 residues. Germline V gene sequence: CDR1 SQVTM, CDR2 ANQGSEA. V gave up 1 base and J gave up 4 bases, with 7 bases separating them. The CDR3 is CSVEVGGYGYTF. In DNA form, the CDR3 reads TGCAGCGTTGAAGTGGGGGGCTATGGCTACACCTTC.

This chain links TRBV18 with TRBJ2-7; 10 nucleotides line up with TRBD1. Looked up from germline, CDR1 is KGHSH and CDR2 is LQKENI. The CDR3 consists of 17 residues. V lost 1 base, J lost 6 bases, and 12 bases stayed unmatched. The CDR3, as DNA: TGTGCCAGCTCACCACGTTTCGGACAGGGGGGTTTTCCCGAGCAGTACTTC. It is translated as CASSPRFGQGGFPEQYF.

The chain combines TRBV7-9 with TRBJ2-1; D is possibly TRBD1 (5 bases). In germline, CDR1 is SEHNR, CDR2 FQNEAQ (reference sequence). This CDR3 is built from 12 residues. V lost 5 bases, J lost 7 bases, and 9 bases lay in between. CDR3 nucleotides: TGTGCCAGCAGCCAGGGTTTTAATGAGCAGTTCTTC. Translated: CASSQGFNEQFF. Full variable domain (remainder filled in from reference TRBV7-9 and TRBJ2-1): DTGVSQNPRHKITKRGQNVTFRCDPISEHNRLYWYRQTLGQGPEFLTYFQNEAQLEKSRLLSDRFSAERPKGSFSTLEIQRTEQGDSAMYLCASSQGFNEQFFGPGTRLTVL.

This chain uses TRBV7-2 with TRBJ2-3, with 10 bases lining up with TRBD2. With V trimmed by 0 bases and J by 1 base, 10 bases remained unmatched. The CDR3 loop spans 19 amino acids. Germline V lookup: CDR1 SGHTA, CDR2 FQGNSA. The CDR3 DNA is TGTGCCAGCAGCTTAGCGATTACAGCGGGGGGGCCTCGCACAGATACGCAGTATTTT. Translation: CASSLAITAGGPRTDTQYF.

The rearrangement uses TRBV5-6 and TRBJ1-1; 8 nucleotides align to TRBD1. V dropped 4 bases and J dropped 3; count of bases not matched to a gene: 5. The CDR3 spans 14 residues. In germline, CDR1 is SGHDT, CDR2 YYEEEE. CDR3 protein: CASSRGQDHTEAFF. CDR3 nucleotides: TGTGCCAGCAGCAGGGGACAGGACCACACTGAAGCTTTCTTT.

The chain employs TRBV3-1 (or the pseudogene TRBV3-2) and TRBJ1-2, with a weak D call TRBD1 (6 bases). The CDR3 sequence is 13 residues long. Trimming shortened V by 5 bases and J by 4 bases, and 11 bases separated the two germline ends. From germline, CDR1 is LGHDT and CDR2 YNNKEL (reference sequence). This chain's CDR3 is CASSNTGPYGYTF. The CDR3 region has the DNA TGTGCCAGCAGCAACACAGGGCCCTATGGCTACACCTTC.

V is TRBV5-1 and J is TRBJ1-1; D not certain. CDR3 size: 15 residues. Between the trimmed V and J ends, which lost 0 bases and 5 bases, there was a span of 14 bases. The V gene's germline CDR1 is SGHRS and CDR2 YFSETQ. The CDR3 is CASSLAPPGGTEAFF. CDR3 sequence (DNA): TGCGCCAGCAGCTTGGCGCCCCCTGGAGGAACTGAAGCTTTCTTT.

The chain uses TRBV25-1 and TRBJ1-4, with 9 bases that match TRBD1. This CDR3 comprises 12 residues. Germline V gene sequence: CDR1 MGHDK, CDR2 SYGVNS. The junction had 8 bases not matched to a gene; V was cut back by 4 bases and J by 17 bases. DNA of the CDR3: TGTGCCAGCAGTGGGTCAGACAGGGGGATTTTTTTT. Translating gives CASSGSDRGIFF.

This chain links TRBV6-1 with TRBJ1-5; 8 bases are shared with TRBD1. CDR3 size: 16 residues. The junction had 5 bases not matched to a gene; V was cut back by 0 bases and J by 4 bases. Germline CDR1 reads MNHNS; CDR2 reads SASEGT. This CDR3 is CASSEAPTGGNQPQHF. In DNA form, the CDR3 reads TGTGCCAGCAGTGAAGCCCCAACAGGGGGAAATCAGCCCCAGCATTTT.

In its sample, this clone was seen a few times. V usage is TRBV7-6 and J usage is TRBJ2-2; the D gene is possibly TRBD1 (7 bases). Trimming removed 7 bases at V and 5 bases at J, with 17 bases between. Germline CDR1 is SGHVS and CDR2 is FNYEAQ. There are 15 residues in the CDR3. The CDR3 region is CASTWGAGGTGELFF. As DNA, the CDR3 is TGTGCCAGCACTTGGGGGGCAGGGGGTACCGGGGAGCTGTTTTTT. Complete variable domain (other parts from reference TRBV7-6 and TRBJ2-2): GAGVSQSPRYKVTKRGQDVALRCDPISGHVSLYWYRQALGQGPEFLTYFNYEAQQDKSGLPNDRFSAERPEGSISTLTIQRTEQRDSAMYRCASTWGAGGTGELFFGEGSRLTVL.

The chain carries TRBV7-2 and TRBJ2-6; maybe TRBD1 (6 bases). The CDR3 loop spans 16 amino acids. Trimming took off 0 bases at V and 3 bases at J, with 9 bases between the two ends. Germline V gene data show CDR1 as SGHTA and CDR2 as FQGNSA. The CDR3 nucleotides read TGTGCCAGCAGCTTAGCGCGGACAGTTGGGGCCAACGTCCTGACTTTC. Translated, it gives CASSLARTVGANVLTF.

This chain uses TRBV18 with TRBJ2-5; 8 bases agree with TRBD1. Trimming removed 2 bases from V and 1 base from J; junction bases left unmatched: 0. Germline V gene lookup returns CDR1 KGHSH and CDR2 LQKENI. The CDR3 contains 14 residues. The CDR3 bases are TGTGCCAGCTCACCAGGGACAGGCCAAGAGACCCAGTACTTC. Protein: CASSPGTGQETQYF.

V is TRBV9 and J is TRBJ2-7; 8 bases agree with TRBD1. The CDR3 is 16 amino acids. The germline CDR1 and CDR2 sequences are SGDLS and YYNGEE. Trimming took 0 bases from V and 6 from J; bases not matched to a gene: 11. The CDR3 nucleotides read TGTGCCAGCAGCGTAGATAGTGGAGGACAGGGTCGCGAGCAGTACTTC. Encoded protein: CASSVDSGGQGREQYF.

Many counts were recorded for this clone. V usage is TRBV19 and J usage is TRBJ1-2, with 8 nucleotides matching TRBD1. CDR3 length: 13 residues. From germline, CDR1 is LNHDA and CDR2 SQIVND (reference sequence). After removal of 9 bases from V and 4 bases from J, the junction contained 7 bases not matched to a gene. CDR3 region: CASIGQGRYGYTF. DNA for the CDR3: TGTGCCAGCATCGGACAGGGCCGCTATGGCTACACCTTC.

The V and J genes are TRBV7-9 and TRBJ1-2; unclear D gene. In germline, CDR1 is SEHNR, CDR2 FQNEAQ (reference sequence). CDR3 length: 13 residues. V shed 1 base and J shed 8 bases, with 11 bases lying between them. The CDR3 sequence is CASSLESGEGYTF. CDR3 in DNA: TGTGCCAGCAGCTTAGAATCGGGAGAAGGCTACACCTTC.

The rearrangement joins TRBV4-2 to TRBJ1-4; D is unclear. The germline V gene encodes CDR1 LGHNA and CDR2 YNFKEQ. Trimming stripped 0 bases from V and 4 bases from J, with 12 bases between. The CDR3 is 16 amino acids. CDR3 protein: CASSQDWAVFNEKLFF. The CDR3 region has the DNA TGTGCCAGCAGCCAAGATTGGGCAGTTTTTAATGAAAAACTGTTTTTT.

This chain uses TRBV7-2 with TRBJ2-3, with a weak D call TRBD1 (6 bases). V shed 1 base and J shed 2 bases, with 10 bases lying between them. The CDR3 has 15 amino acids. Germline values: CDR1 SGHTA, CDR2 FQGNSA. The CDR3 loop is CASSLEGVTTDTQYF. In nucleotides, the CDR3 is TGTGCCAGCAGCTTAGAGGGGGTAACCACAGATACGCAGTATTTT.

This clone occurred once. The chain uses TRBV5-6 and TRBJ1-6; D is possibly TRBD1 (6 bases). This CDR3 has 17 residues. CDR1 and CDR2 from the germline V gene are SGHDT and YYEEEE. V dropped 4 bases and J dropped 6 bases, with 20 bases sitting between them. CDR3 bases: TGTGCCAGCAGCCGCGGAACAGGGCTTCGTACTAATTCACCCCTCCACTTT. It encodes CASSRGTGLRTNSPLHF.

This chain uses TRBV15 with TRBJ2-7; 8 bases are shared with TRBD2. V was clipped by 4 bases and J by 2 bases; unmatched bases: 1. The length of the CDR3 is 13 residues. CDR1 is LNHNV and CDR2 is YYDKDF in the germline V gene (reference sequence). CDR3 coding DNA: TGTGCCACCAGCACGGGACTAGCCTACGAGCAGTACTTC. Amino acids: CATSTGLAYEQYF.

The J gene is TRBJ2-5, the V gene TRBV6-2 or TRBV6-3; a weak D match, TRBD1 (5 bases). V was clipped by 6 bases and J by 3 bases, with 11 bases between them. This CDR3 is 13 amino acids long. CDR1 MNHEY and CDR2 SVGEGT come from the germline V gene. The CDR3 DNA is TGTGCCAGCAGCCCGACAGAGGAAGAGACCCAGTACTTC. Its protein product is CASSPTEEETQYF.

The gene calls are TRBV12-5 and TRBJ2-7, with a weak D call TRBD1 (6 bases). V gave up 10 bases and J gave up 0 bases, with 19 bases separating them. Looked up from germline, CDR1 is LGHNT and CDR2 is FRNRAP. The CDR3 totals 15 residues. The CDR3 DNA reads as TGTGCTACCCCTCCCGGGACATTGCCCTCCTACGAGCAGTACTTC. Translating gives CATPPGTLPSYEQYF.

This clone was detected only a few times. The rearrangement uses TRBV24-1 and TRBJ1-6; D may be TRBD1 (6 bases). CDR1 and CDR2 (germline): KGHDR, SFDVKD. CDR3 size: 14 residues. V was clipped by 3 bases and J by 7 bases, with 9 bases between them. CDR3 amino acids: CATSDGTGNSPLHF. The CDR3 region has the DNA TGTGCCACCAGTGATGGCACAGGGAATTCACCCCTCCACTTT.

This chain joins TRBV29-1 and TRBJ1-2; D unresolved. Between the trimmed V and J ends, which lost 3 bases and 4 bases, there was a span of 12 bases. The CDR3 is 13 amino acids. Germline loops: CDR1 SQVTM, CDR2 ANQGSEA. The CDR3 region has the DNA TGCAGCGTTGAGTCAGGCGAGAGCTATGGCTACACCTTC. Its translation is CSVESGESYGYTF.

This sequence joins TRBV6-4 and TRBJ1-2, with D maybe TRBD1 (6 bases). The germline V and J ends were trimmed by 3 bases and 12 bases, with 14 bases remaining between them. Germline V gene data show CDR1 as MRHNA and CDR2 as SNTAGT. This CDR3 comprises 12 residues. In DNA, the CDR3 is TGTGCCAGCAGTGAACGCGACAGGATCCACACCTTC. It specifies CASSERDRIHTF.

The J gene is TRBJ1-2, the V gene TRBV15, with D uncertain. The CDR3 loop spans 14 amino acids. Germline values: CDR1 LNHNV, CDR2 YYDKDF (reference sequence). Deletions cut 0 bases from V and 1 base from J, with 6 bases between. DNA for the CDR3: TGTGCCACCAGCAGAGACTACGGTAACTATGGCTACACCTTC. This translates into CATSRDYGNYGYTF.

This chain connects TRBV10-2 to TRBJ2-5; perhaps TRBD1 as D (6 bases). This CDR3 has 14 residues. V shed 3 bases and J shed 7 bases, with 15 bases lying between them. From germline, CDR1 is WSHSY and CDR2 SAAADI. Written as DNA, the CDR3 is TGCGCCAGCAGTGAAGGGGGAGCAGGTGCGACCCAGTACTTC. Its protein is CASSEGGAGATQYF.